The 21 T cell receptor beta chains reported below all come from one sample, sequenced in a study of cytomegalovirus exposure and HLA in healthy donors. The study ran its PCR with 60 Vbeta and 13 Jbeta primers. Data came from immunoSEQ multiplex PCR; TCRdb stores just in-frame clones and leaves some out. The data show 120,000 or so clones, 75% to 90% seen once. Sample: PBMCs. Every receptor here comes from a man in his thirties or forties in good health and CMV-seronegative.

The gene calls are TRBV5-1 and TRBJ1-2; 9 bases map to TRBD1. This CDR3 has 14 residues. CDR1 is SGHRS and CDR2 is YFSETQ in the germline V gene. After removal of 4 bases from V and 7 bases from J, the junction contained 8 bases not matched to a gene. The CDR3 DNA follows: TGCGCCAGCAGCCCGGGGACAGGGACGGGTGGCTACACCTTC. It translates to CASSPGTGTGGYTF.

The chain recombines TRBV5-1 with TRBJ2-6; the D gene is possibly TRBD1 (5 bases). The germline V gene encodes CDR1 SGHRS and CDR2 YFSETQ. V lost 1 base and J lost 2, with 10 bases in between. The CDR3 loop spans 16 amino acids. CDR3 coding DNA: TGCGCCAGCAGCTTGAAAACAGGTGCTGGGGCCAACGTCCTGACTTTC. Amino acids: CASSLKTGAGANVLTF.

The genes are TRBV6-4 and TRBJ2-3; 10 bases line up with TRBD2. V dropped 3 bases and J dropped 2; count of bases not matched to a gene: 2. CDR1 is MRHNA, CDR2 SNTAGT, per germline. This CDR3 is 15 amino acids long. The CDR3 region has the DNA TGTGCCAGCAGTGAAAGCGGGGGGGCCACAGATACGCAGTATTTT. This codes for CASSESGGATDTQYF.

The CDR3 region is CASSTRGETQYF. The CDR3 DNA sequence: TGTGCCAGCAGCACTAGGGGGGAGACCCAGTACTTC. This chain joins TRBV7-6 and TRBJ2-5, with D perhaps TRBD1 (6 bases). The germline V and J ends were trimmed by 5 bases and 5 bases, with 9 bases remaining between them. The V gene's germline CDR1 is SGHVS and CDR2 FNYEAQ. This CDR3 region has 12 residues.

This clone was seen just once. The chain has TRBV7-2 and TRBJ2-5; the match to TRBD2 covers 7 bases. CDR3 length: 15 amino acids. The V gene's germline CDR1 is SGHTA and CDR2 FQGNSA. J lost 5 bases, V lost 2 bases, and 8 bases had no gene match. CDR3 sequence reads: CASSLNGGGGETQYF. CDR3 coding DNA: TGTGCCAGCAGCTTAAACGGCGGGGGTGGGGAGACCCAGTACTTC.

The V gene is TRBV6-5, the J gene TRBJ2-2, with 10 nucleotides matching TRBD2. Germline-derived CDR1 and CDR2 are MNHEY and SVGAGI. V lost 6 bases to trimming and J lost 5 bases; unmatched junction nucleotides: 6. CDR3 size: 15 residues. CDR3 DNA: TGTGCCAGCAGAGGTGGGACTAGCGAGACCGGGGAGCTGTTTTTT. Translating it yields CASRGGTSETGELFF.

The chain is built from TRBV5-1 and TRBJ1-2; TRBD1 matches 7 bases. Germline V gene sequence: CDR1 SGHRS, CDR2 YFSETQ. With 0 bases clipped from V and 4 bases from J, the junction kept 6 bases outside the gene matches. The length of the CDR3 is 15 residues. CDR3 bases: TGCGCCAGCAGCTTGGACCTTACAGGGGTCTATGGCTACACCTTC. Translating it yields CASSLDLTGVYGYTF.

The chain combines TRBV6-1 with TRBJ2-2; D is ambiguous. V was clipped by 1 base and J by 4 bases, with 7 bases between them. The length of the CDR3 is 14 residues. Germline CDR1 reads MNHNS; CDR2 reads SASEGT. CDR3 amino acids: CASSEGLRTGELFF. In nucleotides, the CDR3 is TGTGCCAGCAGTGAAGGTCTACGCACCGGGGAGCTGTTTTTT.

The J gene is TRBJ2-5, the V gene TRBV7-2; 12 bases are shared with TRBD1. The DNA end favors TRBJ2-7, so the J call may be wrong. The V gene's germline CDR1 is SGHTA and CDR2 FQGNSA. The CDR3 loop spans 15 amino acids. In DNA, the CDR3 is TGTGCCAGCAGAAAACCCGGGACAGGGGGCGACGAGCAGTACTTC. Protein product: CASRKPGTGGDEQYF.

The chain recombines TRBV5-5 with TRBJ1-1, with 12 bases matching TRBD1. Per the germline V gene, CDR1 is SGHKS and CDR2 is YYEKEE (reference sequence). There are 17 residues in the CDR3. The V segment lost 5 bases and the J segment 2 bases; nucleotides outside the gene matches: 10. The DNA of the CDR3 is TGTGCCAGCAGTAGGGACAGGGGGCTTTTTGATAACACTGAAGCTTTCTTT. Protein: CASSRDRGLFDNTEAFF.

This chain joins TRBV5-1 and TRBJ2-7; no definite D call. The CDR3 has 18 amino acids. V lost 3 bases and J 5 bases, leaving 27 bases between the germline ends. The germline CDR1 and CDR2 sequences are SGHRS and YFSETQ. CDR3 DNA sequence: TGCGCCAGCAGCTCTCACCTAGAATCTATTGGAGATGTCGACGAGCAGTACTTC. As protein: CASSSHLESIGDVDEQYF.

The V and J genes are TRBV7-2 and TRBJ1-2; TRBD1 might be the D (6 bases). Germline lookup yields CDR1 SGHTA and CDR2 FQGNSA. Trimming shortened V by 1 base and J by 4 bases, and 16 bases separated the two germline ends. CDR3 size: 16 residues. In DNA, the CDR3 is TGTGCCAGCAGCTTAGATTTAGGGCAGGGGAGCTATGGCTACACCTTC. Protein sequence: CASSLDLGQGSYGYTF.

A few counts support this clone. V gene TRBV7-2 combines with J gene TRBJ2-7, with 8 bases matching TRBD2. Losses at the gene ends were 5 bases for V and 2 bases for J; bases not matched to a gene: 8. CDR3 length equals 15 residues. Germline assignment: CDR1 SGHTA and CDR2 FQGNSA. The CDR3 DNA sequence: TGTGCCAGCAGCCGAGAGCGGGGGCCCACCTACGAGCAGTACTTC. Amino acids: CASSRERGPTYEQYF. Together with reference TRBV7-2 and TRBJ2-7, the CDR3 gives the full variable domain: GAGVSQSPSNKVTEKGKDVELRCDPISGHTALYWYRQSLGQGLEFLIYFQGNSAPDKSGLPSDRFSAERTGGSVSTLTIQRTQQEDSAVYLCASSRERGPTYEQYFGPGTRLTVT.

The CDR3 bases are TGTGCCACTGACAGGTCCTCCGACGGATACAATGAGCAGTTCTTC. It specifies CATDRSSDGYNEQFF. J is TRBJ2-1 and V is TRBV2, with D possibly matching TRBD1 (6 bases). Looked up from germline, CDR1 is SNHLY and CDR2 is FYNNEI. V was pared by 10 bases and J by 4 bases, with 20 bases between. The CDR3 consists of 15 residues.

V is TRBV30 and J is TRBJ2-4; the match to TRBD2 covers 10 bases. The CDR3 has 15 residues. Germline CDR1 GTSNPN, CDR2 SVGIG (reference sequence). V trimming: 3 bases; J trimming: 6 bases; junction bases outside the gene matches: 8. The DNA for the CDR3 is TGTGCCTGGAGAGCGGGGGGGATCGCCTTAAACATTCAGTACTTC. The encoded protein is CAWRAGGIALNIQYF.

The CDR3 nucleotides read TGTGCCAGCAGCCAGGCGGGGACAGGTCATTCACCCCTCCACTTT. Translating it yields CASSQAGTGHSPLHF. V and J are TRBV14 and TRBJ1-6; 8 positions agree with TRBD1. Trimming at V came to 3 bases and at J to 8 bases, leaving 6 bases not matched to a gene. Germline V gene lookup returns CDR1 SGHDN and CDR2 FVKESK. The CDR3 runs 15 residues.

The rearrangement uses TRBV9 and TRBJ1-1; D remains unclear. Trimming took 4 bases from V and 7 from J, leaving 20 bases between them. Germline lookup yields CDR1 SGDLS and CDR2 YYNGEE. The CDR3 extends over 15 amino acids. CDR3: CASSLHPERHFEAFF. The DNA of the CDR3 is TGTGCCAGCAGCCTTCACCCCGAAAGACACTTTGAAGCTTTCTTT.

The chain combines TRBV5-1 with TRBJ2-5; 11 bases agree with TRBD2. Germline V lookup: CDR1 SGHRS, CDR2 YFSETQ. The CDR3 spans 16 residues. Trimming took 0 bases from V and 4 from J; bases not matched to a gene: 5. The CDR3 region is CASSLVASGGRETQYF. DNA for the CDR3: TGCGCCAGCAGCTTGGTAGCTAGCGGGGGGCGAGAGACCCAGTACTTC.

The chain employs TRBV5-1 and TRBJ1-2; D may be TRBD1 (5 bases). The CDR3 is 15 amino acids. CDR1 SGHRS and CDR2 YFSETQ come from the germline V gene. Trimming stripped 1 base from V and 4 bases from J, with 14 bases between. The CDR3 nucleotides are TGCGCCAGCAGCTTGCTCCAGGGAAAATCCTATGGCTACACCTTC. Its protein is CASSLLQGKSYGYTF.

This chain joins TRBV9 and TRBJ2-1, with 9 positions matching TRBD1. CDR1 is SGDLS and CDR2 is YYNGEE in the germline V gene. After removal of 6 bases from V and 7 bases from J, the junction contained 5 bases not matched to a gene. This CDR3 contains 13 residues. DNA for the CDR3: TGTGCCAGCAACAAACAGGGGGCGAATGAGCAGTTCTTC. This gives the protein CASNKQGANEQFF.

This chain uses TRBV6-6 with TRBJ2-3, with D tentatively TRBD2 (5 bases). Germline V CDR1 and CDR2: MNHNY, SVGAGI (reference sequence). Trimming shortened V by 6 bases and J by 1 base, and 17 bases separated the two germline ends. This CDR3 is built from 16 residues. The CDR3 is CASSPTRGIGTDTQYF. CDR3 bases: TGTGCCAGCAGCCCCACCAGAGGGATTGGCACAGATACGCAGTATTTT.